These T cell receptor beta chains were read from a single sample in a study of blood T cell repertoires in COVID-19. Using immunoSEQ multiplex PCR, the repertoire was profiled, and TCRdb retains in-frame clones only, with some absent. The repertoire holds about 36,000 clones, with around 80% as singletons. Specimen: peripheral blood. These receptors were obtained from a man aged 55-75 years with active COVID-19. Each CDR3 is given with its conserved first and last residue. The order of the fields is V gene, D gene, J gene, clone size, CDR3 DNA, CDR3 protein. D genes are given only for firm matches. Clone sizes are given selectively: once, few, many, or a class where the clone is expanded.

V gene: TRBV5-5; D gene: -; J gene: TRBJ1-1; clone size: few; CDR3 DNA: TGTGCCAGCAGCTTGGGATGGACAGAAGTGAACACTGAAGCTTTCTTT; CDR3 protein: CASSLGWTEVNTEAFF
V gene: TRBV19; D gene: TRBD2; J gene: TRBJ2-5; clone size: -; CDR3 DNA: TGTGCCAGTAGTCTCCCCCGGGGGGGCCGAGAGACCCAGTACTTC; CDR3 protein: CASSLPRGGRETQYF
V gene: TRBV6-5; D gene: -; J gene: TRBJ2-5; clone size: once; CDR3 DNA: TGTGCCAGCAGCCCGCCCCCCAGGGAGACCCAGTACTTC; CDR3 protein: CASSPPPRETQYF
V gene: TRBV4-1; D gene: TRBD1; J gene: TRBJ2-7; clone size: -; CDR3 DNA: TGCGCCAGCAGCCTGCGGACAGGGATCGAGCAGTACTTC; CDR3 protein: CASSLRTGIEQYF
V gene: TRBV5-4; D gene: TRBD2; J gene: TRBJ2-1; clone size: -; CDR3 DNA: TGTGCCAGCAGCTTGGGCGGGGGCTCCTACAATGAGCAGTTCTTC; CDR3 protein: CASSLGGGSYNEQFF
V gene: TRBV7-3; D gene: -; J gene: TRBJ2-7; clone size: few; CDR3 DNA: TGTGCCAGCAGCCCCGGAGGGGGCGGGAACTACGAGCAGTACTTC; CDR3 protein: CASSPGGGGNYEQYF
V gene: TRBV7-2; D gene: -; J gene: TRBJ2-7; clone size: medium-sized; CDR3 DNA: TGTGCCAGCAGCTTAACCGGGACTCCGGGGTACGAGCAGTACTTC; CDR3 protein: CASSLTGTPGYEQYF
V gene: TRBV7-2; D gene: TRBD1; J gene: TRBJ2-7; clone size: few; CDR3 DNA: TGTGCCAGCAGCTCCCGGGTCGGGACAGTCGCCTCGACCTACGAGCAGTACTTC; CDR3 protein: CASSSRVGTVASTYEQYF
V gene: TRBV11-2; D gene: -; J gene: TRBJ1-3; clone size: few; CDR3 DNA: TGTGCCAGCAGCCCGACAGGATCAGGAAACACCATATATTTT; CDR3 protein: CASSPTGSGNTIYF
V gene: TRBV7-2; D gene: TRBD2; J gene: TRBJ2-5; clone size: -; CDR3 DNA: TGTGCCAGCAGCTACTCCCATAGCGGGGGCCAAGAGACCCAGTACTTC; CDR3 protein: CASSYSHSGGQETQYF
V gene: TRBV27; D gene: TRBD1; J gene: TRBJ1-2; clone size: -; CDR3 DNA: TGTGCCAGCGGCTCCAGGGGGCCCTATGGCTACACCTTC; CDR3 protein: CASGSRGPYGYTF
V gene: TRBV5-5; D gene: -; J gene: TRBJ2-3; clone size: -; CDR3 DNA: TGTGCCAGCAGCTTGGAATGGGGGCAGGCCACAGATACGCAGTATTTT; CDR3 protein: CASSLEWGQATDTQYF
V gene: TRBV30; D gene: TRBD2; J gene: TRBJ2-1; clone size: -; CDR3 DNA: TGTGCCTCCCCGGGGGGGTCCTCCTACAATGAGCAGTTCTTC; CDR3 protein: CASPGGSSYNEQFF
V gene: TRBV6-1; D gene: TRBD2; J gene: TRBJ2-2; clone size: -; CDR3 DNA: TGTGCCAGCAGTGCCCTAGCGGGGGGGCCAACCGGGGAGCTGTTTTTT; CDR3 protein: CASSALAGGPTGELFF
V gene: TRBV6-1; D gene: TRBD1; J gene: TRBJ2-7; clone size: -; CDR3 DNA: TGTGCCAGCAGTGATTACCGGGACAGGAGCTCCTACGAGCAGTACTTC; CDR3 protein: CASSDYRDRSSYEQYF
V gene: TRBV30; D gene: -; J gene: TRBJ1-1; clone size: -; CDR3 DNA: TGTGCCTGGAGTATCGGGTTGAACACTGAAGCTTTCTTT; CDR3 protein: CAWSIGLNTEAFF
V gene: TRBV5-1; D gene: TRBD1; J gene: TRBJ1-2; clone size: -; CDR3 DNA: TGCGCCAGCAGCTCCGACAGGGGGCACTATGGCTACACCTTC; CDR3 protein: CASSSDRGHYGYTF
V gene: TRBV11-2; D gene: -; J gene: TRBJ1-5; clone size: -; CDR3 DNA: TGTGCCAGCAGCTTAGCCCCGGAGTTGAGGCCCCAGCATTTT; CDR3 protein: CASSLAPELRPQHF
V gene: TRBV29-1; D gene: -; J gene: TRBJ2-7; clone size: few; CDR3 DNA: TGCAGCGTAATGACAGGTTCCTACGAGCAGTACTTC; CDR3 protein: CSVMTGSYEQYF
V gene: TRBV10-3; D gene: -; J gene: TRBJ2-3; clone size: -; CDR3 DNA: TGTGCCATCAGTGAATCCAGCGGGAGCACAGATACGCAGTATTTT; CDR3 protein: CAISESSGSTDTQYF
V gene: TRBV28; D gene: TRBD1; J gene: TRBJ1-5; clone size: -; CDR3 DNA: TGTGCCAGCAGTTACCTTCCGGGACAGGGGCATCAGCCCCAGCATTTT; CDR3 protein: CASSYLPGQGHQPQHF
V gene: TRBV10-2; D gene: -; J gene: TRBJ2-3; clone size: -; CDR3 DNA: TGCGCCAGCGGGGGGGCGGATACGCAGTATTTT; CDR3 protein: CASGGADTQYF
V gene: TRBV10-2; D gene: TRBD2; J gene: TRBJ2-3; clone size: -; CDR3 DNA: TGCGCCAGCGTGGTTGAGGGAGGGGGCACAGATACGCAGTATTTT; CDR3 protein: CASVVEGGGTDTQYF